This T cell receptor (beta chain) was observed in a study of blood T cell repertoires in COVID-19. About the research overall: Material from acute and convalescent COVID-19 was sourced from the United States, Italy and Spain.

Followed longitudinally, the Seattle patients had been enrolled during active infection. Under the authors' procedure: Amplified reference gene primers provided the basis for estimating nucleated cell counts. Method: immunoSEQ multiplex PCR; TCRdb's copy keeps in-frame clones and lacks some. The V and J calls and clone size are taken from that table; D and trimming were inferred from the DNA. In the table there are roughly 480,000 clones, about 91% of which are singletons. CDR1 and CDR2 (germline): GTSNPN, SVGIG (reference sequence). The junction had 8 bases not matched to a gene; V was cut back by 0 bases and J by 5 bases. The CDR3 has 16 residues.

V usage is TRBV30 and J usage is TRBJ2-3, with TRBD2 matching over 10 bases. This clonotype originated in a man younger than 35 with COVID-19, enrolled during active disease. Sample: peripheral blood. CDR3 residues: CAWSVDLLAGKDTQYF. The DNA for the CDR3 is TGTGCCTGGAGTGTAGACCTACTAGCGGGAAAAGATACGCAGTATTTT.